This T cell receptor beta chain is drawn from a study of control samples from healthy donors and cancer patients. Germline-derived CDR1 and CDR2 are LNHDA and SQIVND (reference sequence). The CDR3 contains 19 residues. V gave up 0 bases and J gave up 0 bases; unmatched junction bases: 6. Assay: immunoSEQ multiplex PCR; the TCRdb copy retains only in-frame clones and omits some. The sample shows around 160,000 clones, under 95% of them seen only once. This clone was recorded once. The chain employs TRBV19 and TRBJ2-6, with 9 positions matching TRBD1. The receptor's source is a man in his late teens or twenties in good health. The specimen sequenced was blood. Here the CDR3 reads CASSIDRDRAFSGANVLTF. CDR3 in DNA: TGTGCCAGTAGTATAGATAGGGACAGGGCCTTCTCTGGGGCCAACGTCCTGACTTTC.